This TCR beta chain originates from a study of control samples from healthy donors and cancer patients. V lost 6 bases and J lost 7, with 10 bases in between. The CDR3 is 12 residues long. Germline assignment: CDR1 MNHEY and CDR2 SMNVEV (reference sequence). This table comes from immunoSEQ multiplex PCR, and its TCRdb copy is limited to in-frame clones, with some not included. The data contain approximately 100,000 clones, about 89% of them singletons. Material for sequencing was PBMCs. The chain is built from TRBV27 and TRBJ1-5; D may be TRBD1 (5 bases). This TCR came from a man in his 60s with lung cancer. The CDR3 region has the DNA TGTGCCAGCAGATTGGGGGACCAGCCCCAGCATTTT. It is translated as CASRLGDQPQHF.